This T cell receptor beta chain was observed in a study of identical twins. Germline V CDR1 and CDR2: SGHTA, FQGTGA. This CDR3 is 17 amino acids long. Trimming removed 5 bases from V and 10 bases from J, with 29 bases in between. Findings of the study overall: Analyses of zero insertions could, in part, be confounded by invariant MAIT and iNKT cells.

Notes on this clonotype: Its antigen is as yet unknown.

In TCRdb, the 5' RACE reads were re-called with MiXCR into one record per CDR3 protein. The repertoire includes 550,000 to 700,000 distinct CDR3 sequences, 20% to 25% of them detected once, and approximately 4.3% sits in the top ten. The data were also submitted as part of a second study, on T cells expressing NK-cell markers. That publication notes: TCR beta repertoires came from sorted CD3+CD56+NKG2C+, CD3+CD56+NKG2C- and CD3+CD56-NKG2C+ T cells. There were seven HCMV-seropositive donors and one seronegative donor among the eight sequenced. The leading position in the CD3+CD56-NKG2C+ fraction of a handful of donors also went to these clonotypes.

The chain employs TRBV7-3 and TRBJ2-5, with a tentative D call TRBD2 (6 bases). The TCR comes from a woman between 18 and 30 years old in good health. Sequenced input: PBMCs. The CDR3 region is CASSPNPLLAPIEDQYF. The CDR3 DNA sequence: TGTGCCAGCAGCCCAAACCCCCTCCTAGCGCCCATTGAAGACCAGTACTTC.